A selection of T cell receptor beta chains follows, all from one sample in a study of OX40 agonist ivuxolimab in advanced cancers. The protocol was immunoSEQ multiplex PCR, while the TCRdb copy is restricted to in-frame clones and leaves out a portion. The table includes about 48,000 clones, 85% to 90% detected once. This sample comprised CD4+ or CD8+ T cells sorted from blood, obtained in a trial of the OX40 agonist ivuxolimab. Receptor source: an adult with an advanced solid tumor such as melanoma, head and neck, liver or kidney cancer. Each CDR3 is given with its conserved first and last residue. The D gene is left open where the match is weak. Where a row states a size, it is once, few, many or the class of an expanded clone; other rows omit it.

d_call j_call v_call clone_size cdr3_nt cdr3_aa
. TRBJ1-1 TRBV18 . TGTGCCAGCTCAATTGGGGGGAAGAACACTGAAGCTTTCTTT CASSIGGKNTEAFF
TRBD1 TRBJ1-5 TRBV28 few TGTGCCAGCAATGGACAGGGTAACCAGCCCCAGCATTTT CASNGQGNQPQHF
. TRBJ1-5 TRBV11-2 . TGTGCCAGCAGCTTGGGTTTCAGGGGCAATCAGCCCCAGCATTTT CASSLGFRGNQPQHF
TRBD1 TRBJ2-7 TRBV28 . TGTGCCAGCAGTTTAAGGGGACAGGTATACTACGAGCAGTACTTC CASSLRGQVYYEQYF
TRBD2 TRBJ2-1 TRBV7-6 . TGTGCCAGCAGCTCCTGGACTAGCGGGAGTTACAATGAGCAGTTCTTC CASSSWTSGSYNEQFF
. TRBJ2-3 TRBV6-5 . TGTGCCAGCAGTTACGGGGGAGCAGCCACCACAGATACGCAGTATTTT CASSYGGAATTDTQYF
. TRBJ2-6 TRBV19 . TGTGCCAGTAGTATAGGCAGGTTCCCTGGGGCCAACGTCCTGACTTTC CASSIGRFPGANVLTF
. TRBJ2-3 TRBV29-1 . TGCAGCGTTGAAGATCGCCTAGGCACCCCTAGCACAGATACGCAGTATTTT CSVEDRLGTPSTDTQYF
. TRBJ1-2 TRBV18 once TGTGCCAGCTCACCAGGCCAGGGAAGTAACTATGGCTACACCTTC CASSPGQGSNYGYTF
TRBD1 TRBJ1-5 TRBV19 . TGTGCCAGTTACGGACAGGGGGCTCAGGGGGGCAATCAGCCCCAGCATTTT CASYGQGAQGGNQPQHF
. TRBJ2-7 TRBV18 . TGTGCCAGCTCACCACGACAGGAGAGCTCCTACGAGCAGTACTTC CASSPRQESSYEQYF
. TRBJ1-5 TRBV28 . TGTGCCAGCAGGACAAGCTCAGGGGGCAATCAGCCCCAGCATTTT CASRTSSGGNQPQHF
TRBD1 TRBJ1-2 TRBV7-8 . TGTGCCAGCAGCCAATCTCGGACAGGGAACTATGGCTACACCTTC CASSQSRTGNYGYTF
. TRBJ2-7 TRBV7-2 . TGTGCCAGCAGCTTAGTTGTCGGAGAGACCCACGAGCAGTACTTC CASSLVVGETHEQYF
. TRBJ1-5 TRBV6-6 . TGTGCCAGCACCCCCGGGACAAGAAATCAGCCCCAGCATTTT CASTPGTRNQPQHF
. TRBJ2-7 TRBV6-1 once TGTGCCTCCAGAGGGCGGGGACAGACCTACGAGCAGTACTTC CASRGRGQTYEQYF
TRBD2 TRBJ2-5 TRBV6-5 . TGTGCCAGCAGTTACGGAGCGGCGGGGGGTGGTCAGTACTTC CASSYGAAGGGQYF
TRBD2 TRBJ2-2 TRBV19 . TGTGCCAGTAGTATAGGTCTAGCGGGAGGGGCCGGGGAGCTGTTTTTT CASSIGLAGGAGELFF
TRBD1 TRBJ2-2 TRBV10-3 . TGTGCCATCAGTGAAACCACAGGGGTGGGCACCGGGGAGCTGTTTTTT CAISETTGVGTGELFF
. TRBJ1-1 TRBV5-4 . TGTGCCAGCAGCCCGCGGGGGGGGAACACTGAAGCTTTCTTT CASSPRGGNTEAFF